Included here is one T cell receptor (beta chain) sequence, with context. Its antigen is currently unknown. This specimen belongs to a study of shared clonotypes between healthy human individuals. Study-wide points: Sampling included only blood; tissue repertoires likely differ. The low donor count limited represented genetic and exposure-history diversity.

Each sorted subset replicate got 200 ng genomic DNA, tens of thousands of genomes. The data were produced by immunoSEQ multiplex PCR, yet TCRdb's version contains in-frame clones alone and is incomplete. The sample carries millions of clones, around nine tenths recorded once. Material: naive CD4+ T cells sorted from blood. Subset specified: CD45RA+ positively selected. The clonotype comes from a man aged 18 to 30 in good health.

The CDR3 is CASSAGTGSYGYTF. The CDR3 DNA follows: TGCGCCAGCAGCGCCGGGACAGGGTCCTATGGCTACACCTTC. The gene calls are TRBV10-1 and TRBJ1-2; 9 nucleotides align to TRBD1. Germline V gene data show CDR1 as WNHNN and CDR2 as SYGVQD (reference sequence). The CDR3 has 14 amino acids. V lost 6 bases, J lost 4 bases, and 6 bases stayed unmatched.